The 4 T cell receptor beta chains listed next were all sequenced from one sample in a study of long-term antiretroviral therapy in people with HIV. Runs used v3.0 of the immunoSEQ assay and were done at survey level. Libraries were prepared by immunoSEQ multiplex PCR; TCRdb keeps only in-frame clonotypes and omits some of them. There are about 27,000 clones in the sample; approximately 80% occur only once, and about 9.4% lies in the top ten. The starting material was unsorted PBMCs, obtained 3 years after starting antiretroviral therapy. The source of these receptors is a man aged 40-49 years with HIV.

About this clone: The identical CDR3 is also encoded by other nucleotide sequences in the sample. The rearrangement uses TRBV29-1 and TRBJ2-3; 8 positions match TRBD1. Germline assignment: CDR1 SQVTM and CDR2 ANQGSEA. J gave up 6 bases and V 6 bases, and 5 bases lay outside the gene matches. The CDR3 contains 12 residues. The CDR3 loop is CSVGQGGDTQYF. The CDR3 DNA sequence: TGCAGCGTAGGACAGGGAGGCGATACGCAGTATTTT.

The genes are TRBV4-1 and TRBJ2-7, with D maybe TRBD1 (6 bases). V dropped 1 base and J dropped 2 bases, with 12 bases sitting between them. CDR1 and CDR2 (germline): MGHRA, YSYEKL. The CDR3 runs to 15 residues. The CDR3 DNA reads TGCGCCAGCAGCCAAGGGGGACAACTACCCTACGAGCAGTACTTC. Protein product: CASSQGGQLPYEQYF.

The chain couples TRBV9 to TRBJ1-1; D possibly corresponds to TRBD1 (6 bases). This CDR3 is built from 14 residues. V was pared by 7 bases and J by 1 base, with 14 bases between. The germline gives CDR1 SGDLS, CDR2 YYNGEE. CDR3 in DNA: TGTGCCAGCGCCGGGGGCCCGGAGAACACTGAAGCTTTCTTT. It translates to CASAGGPENTEAFF.

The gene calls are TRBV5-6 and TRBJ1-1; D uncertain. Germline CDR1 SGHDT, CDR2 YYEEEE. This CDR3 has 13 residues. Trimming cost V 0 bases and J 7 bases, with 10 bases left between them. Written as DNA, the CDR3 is TGTGCCAGCAGCTTGGTGTTCCGAGATGAAGCTTTCTTT. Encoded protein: CASSLVFRDEAFF.